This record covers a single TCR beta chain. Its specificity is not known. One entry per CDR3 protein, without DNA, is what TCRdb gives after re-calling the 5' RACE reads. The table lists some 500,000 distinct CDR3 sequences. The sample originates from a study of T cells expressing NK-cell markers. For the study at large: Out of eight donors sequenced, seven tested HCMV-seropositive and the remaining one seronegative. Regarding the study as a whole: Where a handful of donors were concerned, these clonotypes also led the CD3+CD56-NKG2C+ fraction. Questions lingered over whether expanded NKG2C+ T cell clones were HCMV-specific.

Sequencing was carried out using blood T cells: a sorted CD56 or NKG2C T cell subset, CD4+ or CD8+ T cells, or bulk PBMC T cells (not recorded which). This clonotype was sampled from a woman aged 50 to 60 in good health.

The CDR3 spells CASSLLGGYNEQFF. This rearrangement joins TRBV12-3 or TRBV12-4 to TRBJ2-1; the TRBD1 assignment by TCRdb is unverifiable without DNA. The length of the CDR3 is 14 residues.